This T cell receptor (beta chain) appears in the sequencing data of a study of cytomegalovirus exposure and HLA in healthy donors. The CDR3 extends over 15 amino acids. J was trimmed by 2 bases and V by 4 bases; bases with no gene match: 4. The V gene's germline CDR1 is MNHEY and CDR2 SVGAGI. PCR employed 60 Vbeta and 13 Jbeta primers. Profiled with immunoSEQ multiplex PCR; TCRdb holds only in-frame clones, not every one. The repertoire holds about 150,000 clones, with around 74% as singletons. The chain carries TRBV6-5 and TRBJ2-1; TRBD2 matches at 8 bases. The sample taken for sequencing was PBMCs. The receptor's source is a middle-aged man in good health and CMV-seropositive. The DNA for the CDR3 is TGTGCCAGCAGTTCAGGTAGCGGGGCCTACAATGAGCAGTTCTTC. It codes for CASSSGSGAYNEQFF.